This entry lists 12 T cell receptor beta chains sequenced from one sample in a study of T cells in tuberculosis. Generated by immunoSEQ multiplex PCR, the TCRdb table keeps only in-frame clones and is missing some. Here the sample spans around 43,000 clones, nearly 97% being singletons. The sequencing input was PBMCs. All receptors come from a donor aged 10-29 years with latent tuberculosis or without tuberculosis infection.

The chain carries TRBV4-3 and TRBJ1-2; TRBD1 might be the D (5 bases). V dropped 3 bases and J dropped 6 bases, with 11 bases sitting between them. There are 13 residues in the CDR3. The germline gives CDR1 LGHNA, CDR2 YSLEER. CDR3 coding DNA: TGCGCCAGCAGCCAGTCCTTAGGGGATGGCTACACCTTC. Residues: CASSQSLGDGYTF.

This clone came up once. The chain carries TRBV7-2 and TRBJ1-5; 7 bases align to TRBD1. This CDR3 contains 14 residues. Germline CDR1 reads SGHTA; CDR2 reads FQGNSA. V gave up 4 bases and J gave up 2 bases; unmatched junction bases: 2. The CDR3 nucleotides read TGTGCCAGCAGCTCGACAGGGCGCAATCAGCCCCAGCATTTT. Its translation: CASSSTGRNQPQHF. Using reference TRBV7-2 and TRBJ1-5 for the parts outside the CDR3, the full variable domain is GAGVSQSPSNKVTEKGKDVELRCDPISGHTALYWYRQSLGQGLEFLIYFQGNSAPDKSGLPSDRFSAERTGGSVSTLTIQRTQQEDSAVYLCASSSTGRNQPQHFGDGTRLSIL.

A single count supports this clone. The rearrangement joins TRBV6-4 to TRBJ1-2; D unclear. CDR3 size: 17 residues. Germline loops: CDR1 MRHNA, CDR2 SNTAGT. V lost 6 bases and J 5 bases, leaving 25 bases between the germline ends. The CDR3 protein is CASSVEAERFVTYGYTF. The CDR3 DNA reads as TGTGCCAGCAGCGTCGAGGCCGAACGGTTCGTTACATATGGCTACACCTTC.

This chain connects TRBV7-9 to TRBJ2-5; D gene ambiguous. The CDR3 consists of 14 residues. The V end lost 7 bases, the J end lost 3 bases, and 15 bases lay between the germline ends. Germline CDR1 SEHNR, CDR2 FQNEAQ (reference sequence). CDR3 DNA: TGTGCCAGCACCCTAAGCAGGTTCGAAGAGACCCAGTACTTC. Translation: CASTLSRFEETQYF.

The chain carries TRBV10-2 and TRBJ2-7; 9 bases match TRBD1. Trimming cost V 3 bases and J 2 bases; bases outside gene matches: 5. Per germline, CDR1 WSHSY and CDR2 SAAADI. This CDR3 has 15 amino acids. The CDR3 sequence is CASSESRQGAYEQYF. The CDR3 DNA follows: TGCGCCAGCAGTGAATCCCGACAGGGGGCCTACGAGCAGTACTTC.

The CDR3 loop reads CASLGTGEYEQYF. For the CDR3, the DNA is TGTGCCAGCCTAGGGACAGGGGAATACGAGCAGTACTTC. The chain has TRBV25-1 and TRBJ2-7, with 10 bases matching TRBD1. The CDR3 runs 13 residues. The V gene end was trimmed by 8 bases and the J gene end by 4 bases; junction bases not matched to a gene: 5. Germline assignment: CDR1 MGHDK and CDR2 SYGVNS.

The chain employs TRBV29-1 and TRBJ1-2; 7 bases are a match to TRBD1. Per germline, CDR1 SQVTM and CDR2 ANQGSEA. V dropped 3 bases and J dropped 6; count of bases not matched to a gene: 4. The CDR3 length is 12 residues. Here the CDR3 DNA reads TGCAGCGTTGAGAGGCAGGGGGATGGCTACACCTTC. Encoded protein: CSVERQGDGYTF.

The V and J genes are TRBV10-3 and TRBJ2-7; 8 nucleotides match TRBD1. The V and J ends lost 2 bases and 5 bases, in that order; junction bases with no gene match: 5. Germline CDR1 and CDR2: ENHRY and SYGVKD. The CDR3 runs to 14 residues. The CDR3 spells CAISERTGPNEQYF. The CDR3 nucleotides are TGTGCCATCAGTGAGCGGACAGGGCCCAACGAGCAGTACTTC.

The V gene is TRBV25-1, the J gene TRBJ1-4; no definite D call. The CDR3 runs to 16 residues. The V end was cut by 2 bases, the J end by 6 bases, with 16 bases between. Germline V gene data show CDR1 as MGHDK and CDR2 as SYGVNS. In nucleotides, the CDR3 is TGTGCCAGCAGTGAACCTGCCGGGGTTGGTTATGAAAAACTGTTTTTT. Translating gives CASSEPAGVGYEKLFF.

The chain has TRBV4-1 and TRBJ2-7, with D unresolved. The CDR3 runs to 13 residues. The germline V gene encodes CDR1 MGHRA and CDR2 YSYEKL. Trimming took 1 base from V and 6 from J, leaving 10 bases between them. Here the CDR3 reads CASSQVALVEQYF. DNA for the CDR3: TGCGCCAGCAGCCAAGTGGCCCTAGTCGAGCAGTACTTC.

The genes are TRBV12-5 and TRBJ2-1; 7 positions agree with TRBD1. Per germline, CDR1 LGHNT and CDR2 FRNRAP. V gave up 2 bases and J gave up 9 bases; unmatched junction bases: 7. CDR3 size: 14 residues. The DNA of the CDR3 is TGTGCTAGTGGTTTGACTTTAACAGGGGCTGAGCAGTTCTTC. Encoded protein: CASGLTLTGAEQFF.

The chain is built from TRBV5-1 and TRBJ1-4; 11 bases fit TRBD1. CDR3 length: 15 amino acids. With 4 bases clipped from V and 9 bases from J, the junction kept 8 bases outside the gene matches. The germline gives CDR1 SGHRS, CDR2 YFSETQ. This CDR3 reads CASSPIGQGAQKLFF. CDR3 DNA: TGCGCCAGCAGCCCTATTGGACAGGGGGCGCAAAAACTGTTTTTT.